Listed below are T cell receptor beta chains from one sample, sequenced in a study of blood T cell repertoires in COVID-19. This table comes from immunoSEQ multiplex PCR, and its TCRdb copy is limited to in-frame clones, with some not included. The table lists more than 400,000 clones, around 91% of them singletons. The material sequenced was PBMCs or T cells enriched from blood (not recorded which). All receptors derive from a man younger than 35 who had recovered from COVID-19. CDR3s leave out the opening cysteine and the closing phenylalanine or tryptophan. Not every row has a clone size; where given, it reads once, few, many or a size class.

abundance,v_gene,CDR3aa
-,TRBV6-1,ASSERGQIYGYT
once,TRBV7-3,ASSFRAGQGYT
once,TRBV11-2,ASSLGGRGTEAF
-,TRBV7-9,ASSLSQGEKLF
once,TRBV7-9,ASSRREDTQY
-,TRBV10-2,ASKIRALPTDTQY
-,TRBV10-3,AIRTGQGATEAF
-,TRBV10-2,ASSPDRANQPQH
-,TRBV6-5,ASSLGGVSGNTIY
-,TRBV9,ASSVGGGGPTDTQY
-,TRBV28,ASFGTDYSNQPQH
-,TRBV5-1,ASSLDTPNQPQH
few,TRBV19,ASSIISGDSYGYT
-,TRBV6-5,ATDTVSRFTEAF
-,TRBV7-9,AINGRNTEAF
-,TRBV3-1/TRBV3-2,ASSHRTSGREEQY
-,TRBV27,ASSYLDGRTEAF
-,TRBV12-3/TRBV12-4,ASSQFNEQF